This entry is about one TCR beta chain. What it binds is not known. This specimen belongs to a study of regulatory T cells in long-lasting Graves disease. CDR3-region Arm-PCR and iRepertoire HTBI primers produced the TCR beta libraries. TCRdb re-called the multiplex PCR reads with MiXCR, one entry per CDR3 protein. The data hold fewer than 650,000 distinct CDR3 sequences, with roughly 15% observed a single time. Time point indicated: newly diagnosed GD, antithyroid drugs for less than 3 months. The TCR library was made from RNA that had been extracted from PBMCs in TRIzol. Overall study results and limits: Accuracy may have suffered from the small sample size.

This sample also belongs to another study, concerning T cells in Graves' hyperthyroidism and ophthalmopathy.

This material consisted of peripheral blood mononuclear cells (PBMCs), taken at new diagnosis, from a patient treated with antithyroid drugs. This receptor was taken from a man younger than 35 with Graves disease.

CDR3 bases: TGTGCCAGCAGCTTGGAGAGGGGGCCTGGAAACACCATATATTTT. Protein product: CASSLERGPGNTIYF. The rearrangement joins TRBV5-4 to TRBJ1-3; TRBD1 aligns across 7 bases. Germline V gene data show CDR1 as SGHNT and CDR2 as YYREEE (reference sequence). This CDR3 has 15 residues. Trimming removed 0 bases from V and 2 bases from J; junction bases left unmatched: 2.